These T cell receptor beta chains were read from a single sample in a study of shared clonotypes between healthy human individuals. Measured with immunoSEQ multiplex PCR; TCRdb has only the in-frame clones, and not every one. This sample carries around 1,900,000 clones, about 93% of them seen once, and the ten largest clones take approximately 1.7%. What was sequenced was naive CD8+ T cells from PBMCs. The source of these receptors is a man between 18 and 35 years old in good health. Some clones in this sample may be carry-over from other donors' samples. CDR3s leave out the opening cysteine and the closing phenylalanine or tryptophan. D genes are given only for firm matches.

v_call	j_call	d_call	cdr3_aa
TRBV6-1	TRBJ1-3	-	ASSEGSTISSGNTIY
TRBV18	TRBJ2-5	TRBD1	ASSPNRGLQETQY
TRBV5-1	TRBJ2-7	TRBD2	ASSPEAGGSYEQY
TRBV4-1	TRBJ2-5	-	ASSQDWEETQY
TRBV5-1	TRBJ2-1	-	ASSLSSDSYNEQF
TRBV7-6	TRBJ2-5	TRBD1	ASSTPTGGEETQY
TRBV18	TRBJ2-5	TRBD1	ASSPDRGAPETQY
TRBV7-2	TRBJ2-2	TRBD1	ASSPRTGREAGELF
TRBV6-6	TRBJ1-1	-	ASSYSRDEAF
TRBV9	TRBJ1-2	-	ASSGDSLLNYGYT
TRBV15	TRBJ1-5	-	ATSRTDNSNQPQH
TRBV28	TRBJ1-1	-	ASRFTPYTEAF
TRBV19	TRBJ2-3	TRBD2	ASTPAGRGGTDTQY
TRBV27	TRBJ1-1	-	ASSSTGTEAF
TRBV6-5	TRBJ2-7	TRBD1	ASSKTGPDEQY
TRBV7-2	TRBJ2-1	TRBD2	ASSTGTSIFDEQF
TRBV28	TRBJ1-3	-	ASSFGSPSGNTIY
TRBV29-1	TRBJ2-7	-	SVEGGEGRYEQY
TRBV11-2	TRBJ2-7	TRBD2	ASSLGRAASGSDEQY
TRBV6-4	TRBJ1-1	-	ASSELVCLTDGEAF
TRBV6-1	TRBJ2-2	-	ASRPGRNTGELF
TRBV19	TRBJ2-1	-	ASSMGGAYNEQF
TRBV30	TRBJ1-2	-	AWDSSWGTYGYT
TRBV27	TRBJ2-3	TRBD2	ASATGGSTDTQY
TRBV27	TRBJ2-5	-	ASSLHHLGQETQY
TRBV28	TRBJ1-5	-	ASSSDSNNQPQH
TRBV7-8	TRBJ2-7	TRBD1	ASSWSRDRVHEQY
TRBV28	TRBJ2-5	-	ASSLGSRETQY
TRBV7-9	TRBJ2-7	-	ASTWTEAYEQY
TRBV5-1	TRBJ2-7	-	ASSNSYEQY
TRBV2	TRBJ2-7	-	ASSERGSYEQY
TRBV4-1	TRBJ1-1	TRBD1	ASSHRDSNTEAF
TRBV27	TRBJ2-3	-	ASSYIGVTDTQY
TRBV7-9	TRBJ2-1	TRBD2	ASSQGTNGYEQF
TRBV9	TRBJ2-3	TRBD2	ASSPTRRLAGGLTDTQY
TRBV13	TRBJ2-1	-	ASSLEVGVRSYNEQF
TRBV30	TRBJ2-5	-	AWSVWYGETQY
TRBV6-4	TRBJ2-7	TRBD1	ASRTDRASSYEQY
TRBV28	TRBJ2-7	-	ASSSRQTPSPYEQY
TRBV7-7	TRBJ2-5	-	ASSPVAGDPETQY
TRBV29-1	TRBJ2-7	TRBD1	SVEILAGGYHEQY
TRBV6-5	TRBJ2-1	TRBD2	ASRGILAPNEQF
TRBV28	TRBJ1-2	-	ASSLWGNEGYT
TRBV28	TRBJ2-7	-	ASSFTSYEQY
TRBV5-6	TRBJ2-7	-	ASSLGGRYEQY
TRBV7-2	TRBJ2-7	TRBD2	ASSLYFPPPKRGHYEQY
TRBV27	TRBJ1-5	-	ASSSLLGNQPQH
TRBV5-1	TRBJ2-7	TRBD2	ASSWGLAGGNEQY
TRBV5-1	TRBJ2-1	-	ASGQSSYNEQF
TRBV18	TRBJ2-7	TRBD1	ASSPFGDRSYEQY
TRBV4-1	TRBJ2-2	-	ASSQAGWTGELF
TRBV19	TRBJ2-1	-	ASSIVQGGHEQF
TRBV9	TRBJ2-3	TRBD2	ASSVADSGGTDTQY